This T cell receptor beta chain derives from a study of human T cells and chemical hapten exposure. In TCRdb, the RACE reads were re-called with MiXCR into one record per CDR3 protein. The sample lists over 85,000 distinct CDR3 sequences; around 9.3% were seen once. Germline CDR1 SGHAT, CDR2 FQDESV (reference sequence). Unmatched junction bases numbered 8, after V lost 2 bases and J lost 5 bases. This CDR3 contains 15 residues. Sample time point: patch test 2, 6 weeks after DPC sensitization. Treatment specified: therapeutic diphenylcyclopropenone sensitization with weekly scalp DPC. Alopecia patients between 18 and 70 years old and suitable for DPC were used as donors. The table lists this clonotype with many counts.

The receptor was derived from a woman aged 40 to 50 with alopecia areata. Some clones in this sample may be carry-over from other donors' samples. The starting material was whole blood, obtained in connection with sensitization to the hapten diphenylcyclopropenone (DPC). The chain joins TRBV11-1 to TRBJ2-7, with TRBD2 matching 8 bases. The CDR3 bases are TGTGCCAGCAGCTTATTTGCGGGGGGCTCGCACGAGCAGTACTTC. Protein product: CASSLFAGGSHEQYF.